This record concerns one T cell receptor beta chain sequence. Its antigen is as yet unknown. The germline V gene has CDR1 MNHNY and CDR2 SVGAGI (reference sequence). The CDR3 extends over 19 amino acids. Trimming took off 6 bases at V and 2 bases at J, with 26 bases between the two ends. Whole-study findings and limits: Tumor-infiltrating Treg TCR alpha and beta sequences overlapped most with tumor naive CD4+ T cells, then blood naive.

After constant-region reverse-primer amplification, full-length variable regions underwent semi-nested PCR with Nested Universal Primer A. Using its own MiXCR run on the 5' RACE reads, TCRdb lists one record per CDR3 protein. There are roughly 69,000 distinct CDR3 sequences in the sample; roughly 23% occur only once, and under 3.5% lies in the top ten. The sample taken for sequencing was memory CD4+ T cells sorted from a lymph node. The subset was: memory CD4+ T cells, CD4+CD45RO+CD25-. The chain joins TRBV6-6 to TRBJ2-1; TRBD2 is a possible D gene (5 bases). The TCR originated in a female donor with breast cancer. As DNA, the CDR3 is TGTGCCAGCAGCTCCTCTACCGCGGTAGGCGGAGGTACCTACAATGAGCAGTTCTTC. Translating gives CASSSSTAVGGGTYNEQFF.